These 21 T cell receptor beta chains were all obtained from the same sample, sequenced in a study of blood T cell repertoires in COVID-19. The method was immunoSEQ multiplex PCR; TCRdb's version includes in-frame clones alone and lacks a portion of them. The sample includes 100,000 to 150,000 clones, roughly 91% seen only once; the top ten take approximately 4.3%. The specimen was peripheral blood. The receptors derive from a man between 60 and 75 years old with COVID-19, enrolled during active disease.

A few counts support this clone. The chain joins TRBV12-1 to TRBJ2-7; the table's D call, TRBD2, has no DNA check behind it. TRBV12-1 is annotated as a pseudogene. The CDR3 spans 15 residues. CDR3 nucleotide sequence: TGTGCCAGCAGCTTTGCGTTTAGCGGGGCCGACGAGCAGTACTTC. Its protein product is CASSFAFSGADEQYF.

Notes on this clone: The junction departs from germline at one end; a sequencing error may be responsible. V usage is TRBV20-1 and J usage is TRBJ1-2, with D possibly matching TRBD1 (5 bases). Germline CDR1 and CDR2: DFQATT and SNEGSKA (reference sequence). CDR3 length: 14 residues. The CDR3 sequence is CSASPGGNEYDYTF. The CDR3 DNA reads TGCAGTGCTAGTCCGGGGGGGAACGAATATGACTACACCTTC.

This chain joins TRBV5-6 and TRBJ1-1; 9 bases agree with TRBD1. V shed 6 bases and J 8 bases; nucleotides not matched to a gene: 11. The length of the CDR3 is 14 residues. Germline-derived CDR1 and CDR2 are SGHDT and YYEEEE. The CDR3 region is CASTTYRGRVEAFF. The DNA for the CDR3 is TGTGCCAGCACTACATACAGGGGGCGGGTGGAAGCTTTCTTT. Full variable domain (rest looked up from reference TRBV5-6 and TRBJ1-1): DAGVTQSPTHLIKTRGQQVTLRCSPKSGHDTVSWYQQALGQGPQFIFQYYEEEERQRGNFPDRFSGHQFPNYSSELNVNALLLGDSALYLCASTTYRGRVEAFFGQGTRLTVV.

This sequence joins TRBV7-9 and TRBJ2-5; D is possibly TRBD2 (6 bases). Germline V gene lookup returns CDR1 SEHNR and CDR2 FQNEAQ (reference sequence). V was cut by 0 bases and J by 2 bases, with 10 bases left in between. CDR3 size: 15 residues. The CDR3, as DNA: TGTGCCAGCAGCTTAGCGTCCGGGGGTCAAGAGACCCAGTACTTC. Its translation: CASSLASGGQETQYF.

This clone has just one count. This chain joins TRBV19 and TRBJ1-5, with unresolved D. The V gene lost 3 bases and the J gene lost 0 bases, with 12 bases spanning the gap. The CDR3 runs to 16 residues. Germline V lookup: CDR1 LNHDA, CDR2 SQIVND (reference sequence). CDR3 sequence (DNA): TGTGCCAGTAGTATTGTAGGAGTCTATAGCAATCAGCCCCAGCATTTT. It translates to CASSIVGVYSNQPQHF.

The chain is built from TRBV3-1 (or the pseudogene TRBV3-2) and TRBJ1-3, with unresolved D. The CDR3 spans 15 residues. The V gene lost 0 bases and the J gene lost 3 bases, with 9 bases spanning the gap. The germline gives CDR1 LGHDT, CDR2 YNNKEL (reference sequence). The CDR3 sequence is CASSQDEGFGNTIYF. The CDR3 DNA reads TGTGCCAGCAGCCAAGATGAGGGATTTGGAAACACCATATATTTT.

The V call is TRBV7-2, the J call TRBJ2-7, with 7 bases aligning to TRBD1. This CDR3 is 16 amino acids long. CDR1 and CDR2 from the germline V gene are SGHTA and FQGNSA. With V trimmed by 3 bases and J by 1 base, 9 bases remained unmatched. The CDR3, as DNA: TGTGCCAGCAGCTTGATACCGGGACAGTTTTCCTACGAGCAGTACTTC. Translation: CASSLIPGQFSYEQYF.

The chain is built from TRBV13 and TRBJ2-7, with D perhaps matching TRBD2 (6 bases). Germline CDR1 PRHDT, CDR2 FYEKMQ (reference sequence). Between the trimmed V and J ends, which lost 3 bases and 1 base, there was a span of 13 bases. The CDR3 runs 15 residues. CDR3 sequence reads: CASSFRRGPSYEQYF. The CDR3 DNA is TGTGCCAGCAGCTTTCGGAGGGGACCATCCTACGAGCAGTACTTC. The whole variable domain, filled in from reference TRBV13 and TRBJ2-7, reads AAGVIQSPRHLIKEKRETATLKCYPIPRHDTVYWYQQGPGQDPQFLISFYEKMQSDKGSIPDRFSAQQFSDYHSELNMSSLELGDSALYFCASSFRRGPSYEQYFGPGTRLTVT.

The V and J genes are TRBV4-1 and TRBJ1-3, with D tentatively TRBD1 (5 bases). The CDR3 is 15 amino acids. Germline loops: CDR1 MGHRA, CDR2 YSYEKL. Trimming left V 3 bases short and J 9 bases short, with 18 bases between. The CDR3, as DNA: TGCGCCAGCAGCCAGGATCCGGGGGGGAGCGGCACCATATATTTT. Amino acid sequence: CASSQDPGGSGTIYF.

This chain joins TRBV30 and TRBJ1-4; no reliable D call. This CDR3 is 12 amino acids long. Germline V gene sequence: CDR1 GTSNPN, CDR2 SVGIG (reference sequence). V lost 2 bases to trimming and J lost 8 bases, with 9 bases between them. The CDR3, as DNA: TGTGCCTGGAGTTTCAGAGGAGAAAAACTGTTTTTT. Translation: CAWSFRGEKLFF.

CDR3 region: CASSLNSQGDTQYF. The CDR3 DNA reads as TGTGCCAGCAGCTTAAACAGTCAGGGAGATACGCAGTATTTT. V usage is TRBV7-3 and J usage is TRBJ2-3, with D possibly matching TRBD1 (5 bases). The germline V gene encodes CDR1 SGHTA and CDR2 FQGTGA. The CDR3 contains 14 residues. The V gene lost 1 base and the J gene lost 5 bases, with 10 bases spanning the gap.

The V call is TRBV4-1, the J call TRBJ1-5, with D unclear. V lost 2 bases to trimming and J lost 6 bases, with 11 bases between them. This CDR3 has 14 amino acids. The V gene's germline CDR1 is MGHRA and CDR2 YSYEKL. DNA for the CDR3: TGCGCCAGCAGCCAACTACAGTTAAGTCAGCCCCAGCATTTT. As protein: CASSQLQLSQPQHF.

This rearrangement joins TRBV28 to TRBJ1-1, with a tentative D call TRBD1 (6 bases). The CDR3 spans 14 residues. The germline gives CDR1 MDHEN, CDR2 SYDVKM. V lost 6 bases, J lost 1 base, and 12 bases lay in between. The chain's CDR3 is CASSPRGANTEAFF. The CDR3 DNA is TGTGCCAGCAGCCCCCGGGGGGCGAACACTGAAGCTTTCTTT.

CDR3 sequence (DNA): TGTGCCACCAGTGATTTGGGCAGGGACTATGGCTACACCTTC. Its translation: CATSDLGRDYGYTF. The chain employs TRBV24-1 and TRBJ1-2; possible D gene TRBD1, 5 bases. V lost 0 bases to trimming and J lost 3 bases, with 7 bases between them. Germline V gene sequence: CDR1 KGHDR, CDR2 SFDVKD. This CDR3 has 14 residues.

The sample holds one count of this clone. CDR3 coding DNA: TGTGCCAGCAGCTTTGCCCTCGGACAGAGCTCCTACGAGCAGTACTTC. It translates to CASSFALGQSSYEQYF. The chain recombines TRBV11-2 with TRBJ2-7; D might be TRBD1 (6 bases). The CDR3 extends over 16 amino acids. V lost 3 bases, J lost 0 bases, and 15 bases lay in between. From germline, CDR1 is SGHAT and CDR2 FQNNGV.

This chain links TRBV7-2 with TRBJ1-6, with D unresolved. Germline V gives CDR1 SGHTA, CDR2 FQGNSA. Between the trimmed V and J ends, which lost 5 bases and 10 bases, there was a span of 12 bases. The CDR3 spans 13 residues. CDR3 in DNA: TGTGCCAGCAGCCCTCGACAAGCCTCACCCCTCCACTTT. Residues: CASSPRQASPLHF.

The CDR3: CASQSRDYGYTF. For the CDR3, the DNA is TGTGCCAGCCAAAGCAGGGACTATGGCTACACCTTC. The chain combines TRBV28 with TRBJ1-2; weak D call: TRBD1 (5 bases). CDR3 size: 12 residues. Deletions cut 8 bases from V and 3 bases from J, with 10 bases between. Germline V gene sequence: CDR1 MDHEN, CDR2 SYDVKM.

V gene TRBV6-6 combines with J gene TRBJ2-3; D remains unclear. Germline V gene data show CDR1 as MNHNY and CDR2 as SVGAGI (reference sequence). V dropped 2 bases and J dropped 4 bases, with 10 bases sitting between them. CDR3 size: 14 residues. CDR3 residues: CASSYEQLPDTQYF. In nucleotides, the CDR3 is TGTGCCAGCAGTTACGAACAGCTCCCAGATACGCAGTATTTT.

This rearrangement joins TRBV28 to TRBJ1-2; D is unclear. CDR1 MDHEN and CDR2 SYDVKM come from the germline V gene. The CDR3 is 15 residues long. V shed 5 bases and J shed 4 bases, with 17 bases lying between them. The CDR3 nucleotides are TGTGCCAGCAGTCTCTCTTCGGGAGGGATCTATGGCTACACCTTC. It is translated as CASSLSSGGIYGYTF.

The V and J genes are TRBV7-9 and TRBJ1-6; 7 nucleotides match TRBD1. The CDR3 extends over 15 amino acids. Germline CDR1 SEHNR, CDR2 FQNEAQ (reference sequence). V dropped 1 base and J dropped 7; count of bases not matched to a gene: 4. The CDR3 sequence is CASSLDRGGNSPLHF. The CDR3 DNA follows: TGTGCCAGCAGCTTAGACAGGGGAGGAAATTCACCCCTCCACTTT.

The V and J genes are TRBV3-1 (or the pseudogene TRBV3-2) and TRBJ2-2, with 7 bases fitting TRBD2. Germline lookup yields CDR1 LGHDT and CDR2 YNNKEL (reference sequence). With 2 bases clipped from V and 4 bases from J, the junction kept 7 bases outside the gene matches. The CDR3 contains 16 residues. The CDR3 DNA follows: TGTGCCAGCAGCCAATTGGGTAGCGGGTCCACCGGGGAGCTGTTTTTT. It codes for CASSQLGSGSTGELFF.